These T cell receptor beta chains were read from a single sample in a study of regulatory T cells in long-lasting Graves disease. TCRdb reanalysed the multiplex PCR reads using MiXCR and keeps one entry per CDR3 protein. The sample holds about 420,000 distinct CDR3 sequences; roughly 15% are singletons and the top ten take about a quarter. These data also featured in a second study, about T cells in Graves' hyperthyroidism and ophthalmopathy.

Specimen: peripheral blood mononuclear cells (PBMCs), collected at new diagnosis, from a patient treated with antithyroid drugs. These receptors all come from a woman in her late teens or twenties with Graves disease. Both conserved end residues are part of each CDR3. The D gene is left open where the match is weak. Where a row states a size, it is once, few, many or the class of an expanded clone; other rows omit it.

.	many	TRBV6-1	TRBJ2-1	TGTGCCAGCAGGGCGCCACTATGGGACAATGAGCAGTTCTTC	CASRAPLWDNEQFF
.	many	TRBV2	TRBJ2-3	TGTGCCAGCAAAGGGCAAGTAATAGATACGCAGTATTTT	CASKGQVIDTQYF
.	few	TRBV12-3/TRBV12-4	TRBJ1-6	TGTGCCAGCACTAGGGGTTCTTCACCCCTCCACTTT	CASTRGSSPLHF
.	.	TRBV19	TRBJ2-1	TGTGCCAGTACCCCGCCCGATTATAATGAGCAGTTCTTC	CASTPPDYNEQFF
.	.	TRBV29-1	TRBJ2-7	TGCAGCGTTTTTGAGGGTGCCTACGAGCAGTACTTC	CSVFEGAYEQYF
.	.	TRBV7-9	TRBJ1-3	TGTGCCAGCAGCTTACTTCAGGGAGGCGGCACCATATATTTT	CASSLLQGGGTIYF
.	few	TRBV9	TRBJ1-1	TGTGCCAGCAGCCCCCTGAGTTCGACAGCCCCCAACACTGAAGCTTTCTTT	CASSPLSSTAPNTEAFF
.	many	TRBV7-9	TRBJ2-7	TGTGCCAGCAGTAAAGACAGCTACGAGCAGTACTTC	CASSKDSYEQYF
.	.	TRBV3-1	TRBJ1-6	TGTGCCAGCAGCCCCTCCAGAGGGGCCACCAATTCACCCCTCCACTTT	CASSPSRGATNSPLHF
.	many	TRBV18	TRBJ1-5	TGTGCCAGCTCAATGATGAAGAGCAATCAGCCCCAGCATTTT	CASSMMKSNQPQHF
TRBD1	many	TRBV28	TRBJ2-3	TGTGCCAGCAGCTTGTCGGGACAGGGGACCGATACGCAGTATTTT	CASSLSGQGTDTQYF
.	.	TRBV13	TRBJ2-2	TGTGCCAGCAGCTTAGGCCTAGCGTCGGACACCGGGGAGCTGTTTTTT	CASSLGLASDTGELFF
TRBD1	many	TRBV30	TRBJ1-1	TGTGCCTGGAGGGACAGGGGCATTATGAACACTGAAGCTTTCTTT	CAWRDRGIMNTEAFF
TRBD1	many	TRBV28	TRBJ2-5	TGTGCCAGCAGTCCAGCAGCCGGGACAGGGGACGGGAACATAGGGACCCAGTACTTC	CASSPAAGTGDGNIGTQYF
TRBD2	many	TRBV20-1	TRBJ2-1	TGCAGTGCTAGAGGGGCGGCGGGAGTTTCCTACAATGAGCAGTTCTTC	CSARGAAGVSYNEQFF
TRBD2	.	TRBV7-9	TRBJ2-1	TGTGCCAGCAGCAGGGGACTAGCGGGGTGTTCCTTC	CASSRGLAGCSF
TRBD2	.	TRBV7-2	TRBJ2-2	TGTGCCAGCAGCAAAGGGACTAGGAGAACCGGGGAGCTGTTTTTT	CASSKGTRRTGELFF
TRBD2	.	TRBV28	TRBJ2-7	TGTGCCAGCAGCCCATTTTTTTCCTTAGCGGGAAGCTACGAGCAGTACTTC	CASSPFFSLAGSYEQYF
TRBD2	many	TRBV6-5	TRBJ2-7	TGTGCCAGCAGTTACTCTCTTGGGCTAGCGGGAGACTACGAGCAGTACTTC	CASSYSLGLAGDYEQYF
.	many	TRBV15	TRBJ1-1	TGTGCCACCAGCAGACCGGGGCCGTCAGAAGCTTTCTTT	CATSRPGPSEAFF
TRBD2	.	TRBV10-3	TRBJ2-3	TGTGCCATCAGTGAGACGGGACTAGCGGGAGTCACAGATACGCAGTATTTT	CAISETGLAGVTDTQYF
TRBD1	.	TRBV4-1	TRBJ2-1	TGCGCCAGCAGCCAAGAAACAGGGGGATACAATGAGCAGTTCTTC	CASSQETGGYNEQFF
TRBD2	.	TRBV16	TRBJ2-1	TGTGCCAGCAGCCAACAGACTAGCCTCAATGAGCAGTTCTTC	CASSQQTSLNEQFF
TRBD2	many	TRBV11-2	TRBJ2-3	TGCGCCAGCAGCTCCGGGACTAGCGGGAGGACAGATACGCAGTATTTT	CASSSGTSGRTDTQYF
TRBD1	few	TRBV7-3	TRBJ2-6	TGTGCCAGCAGCCCAATACGCACAGGGGCTAGGGCCAACGTCCTGACTTTC	CASSPIRTGARANVLTF
TRBD2	many	TRBV7-9	TRBJ2-1	TGTGCCAGCAGCTTATGGTCTGCGGGAGATTTGAATGAGCAGTTCTTC	CASSLWSAGDLNEQFF
.	many	TRBV18	TRBJ1-1	TGTGCCAGCTCACTCAAACAGGAGAACACTGAAGCTTTCTTT	CASSLKQENTEAFF
TRBD2	few	TRBV13	TRBJ2-7	TGTGCCAGCAGCGCCCAGGGGACTAGCGTTAACTACGAGCAGTACTTC	CASSAQGTSVNYEQYF
.	.	TRBV5-1	TRBJ2-1	TGCGCCAGCAGCTTAGACGGGACTTTTGCCAAACCAAATGAGCAGTTCTTC	CASSLDGTFAKPNEQFF
.	.	TRBV2	TRBJ2-3	TGTGCCAGCAGTGAAGATGCGTCACTACAGGGAGATACGCAGTATTTT	CASSEDASLQGDTQYF
TRBD1	many	TRBV6-1	TRBJ2-7	TGTGCCAGCAGTGAACGAACAGGGGGTTCCTACGAGCAGTACTTC	CASSERTGGSYEQYF
TRBD2	.	TRBV3-1	TRBJ2-5	TGTGCCAGCAGCGTAGGGACTAACCCGAATCGAGAGACCCAGTACTTC	CASSVGTNPNRETQYF
.	few	TRBV28	TRBJ1-5	TGTGCCAGCAGGGAGATTAGCAATCAGCCCCAGCATTTT	CASREISNQPQHF
TRBD2	.	TRBV7-2	TRBJ2-1	TGTGCCAGCACCAAGACTAGCGGGAACAATGAGCAGTTCTTC	CASTKTSGNNEQFF
.	.	TRBV6-5	TRBJ1-5	TGTGCCAGCAGTTACTTGGACAGCGGTCCGCCCCAGCATTTT	CASSYLDSGPPQHF
.	many	TRBV30	TRBJ2-1	TGTGCCTGGACACATTACAATGAGCAGTTCTTC	CAWTHYNEQFF
.	few	TRBV19	TRBJ2-1	TGTGCCAGTAGTATCTCAGGGCTCCACGATGAGCAGTTCTTC	CASSISGLHDEQFF
TRBD1	many	TRBV7-9	TRBJ1-4	TGTGCCAGCAGCTTAGTAGGGACAGACGAAAAACTGTTTTTT	CASSLVGTDEKLFF
TRBD2	few	TRBV29-1	TRBJ2-3	TGCAGCGTTCGGAGCGGGAGGGTGCTAGATACGCAGTATTTT	CSVRSGRVLDTQYF
TRBD1	.	TRBV29-1	TRBJ2-3	TGCAGCGTTCAGGACAGGGGGAATACAGATACGCAGTATTTT	CSVQDRGNTDTQYF
.	many	TRBV28	TRBJ2-3	TGTGCCAGCGGCTACCCTGGGGGCACAGATACGCAGTATTTT	CASGYPGGTDTQYF
.	many	TRBV11-2	TRBJ1-1	TGTGCCTCGTCCGTGGCCACTGAAGCTTTCTTT	CASSVATEAFF
TRBD1	.	TRBV20-1	TRBJ1-5	TGCAGTGCTAGAGTCTTGACAGGGGAATTGCAGCCCCAGCATTTT	CSARVLTGELQPQHF
.	few	TRBV28	TRBJ2-4	TGTGCCAGCAGCCAAGATATTCTGGGGGCCAAAAACATTCAGTACTTC	CASSQDILGAKNIQYF
.	.	TRBV11-3	TRBJ2-2	TGTGCCAGCAGCCTGGCGGGAGGGGAGCTGTTTTTT	CASSLAGGELFF
.	many	TRBV3-1	TRBJ1-4	TGTGCCAGCAGCCAAGAAGTTGGGGAAAGAGAACTGTTTTTT	CASSQEVGERELFF
TRBD2	.	TRBV14	TRBJ2-5	TGTGCCAGCAGCACCCCGGGACTAGCGGGAAGAGAGACCCAGCACTTC	CASSTPGLAGRETQHF
TRBD1	.	TRBV4-2	TRBJ2-3	TGTGCCAGCAGCCGAGACAGGGAGGATACGCAGTATTTT	CASSRDREDTQYF
.	few	TRBV2	TRBJ2-2	TGTGCCAGCAGCGAGACTAGAAAGGGGGAGCTGTTTTTT	CASSETRKGELFF
.	.	TRBV9	TRBJ2-1	TGTGCCAGCAGCTCGCCCACCGACGGGTACTCCTACAATGAGCAGTTCTTC	CASSSPTDGYSYNEQFF
TRBD1	.	TRBV5-6	TRBJ1-5	TGTGCCAGCAGCTTGGGACAGGGGACGTCGAGCAATCAGCCCCAGCATTTT	CASSLGQGTSSNQPQHF
.	many	TRBV6-1	TRBJ1-4	TGTGCCAGCAGTGAAGTTGGGGTTTGGGATGAAAAACTGTTTTTT	CASSEVGVWDEKLFF
TRBD2	.	TRBV14	TRBJ2-2	TGTGCCAGCAGCCTCAAGCGGGGGCTCTTCACCGGGGAGCTGTTTTTT	CASSLKRGLFTGELFF
TRBD2	few	TRBV19	TRBJ2-1	TGTGCCAGTAATCGGAGGACTAGCGGGGCATCCTACAATGAGCAGTTCTTC	CASNRRTSGASYNEQFF
TRBD2	many	TRBV28	TRBJ2-1	TGTGCCAGCGGGAGGGGCGGGGAAGGGAATGAGCAGTTCTTC	CASGRGGEGNEQFF